Presented here are 21 T cell receptor beta chains from one specimen sequenced in a study of blood T cell repertoires in COVID-19. TCRdb's copy holds only in-frame clones and misses some; the assay was immunoSEQ multiplex PCR. The sample records approximately 200,000 clones, approximately 80% being singletons. The sample consisted of peripheral blood. These receptors were collected from a woman older than 75 with COVID-19, enrolled during active disease.

As concerns this clone: This CDR3 is also generated by other DNA sequences in the sample. The chain is built from TRBV19 and TRBJ1-1, with D perhaps TRBD1 (5 bases). V shed 6 bases and J shed 1 base, with 6 bases lying between them. CDR1 LNHDA and CDR2 SQIVND come from the germline V gene (reference sequence). The CDR3 has 12 residues. This chain's CDR3 is CASRGGNTEAFF. CDR3 bases: TGTGCCAGTAGGGGGGGGAACACTGAAGCTTTCTTT.

This chain joins TRBV12-3 or TRBV12-4 and TRBJ1-1; D uncertain. The V end lost 6 bases, the J end lost 2 bases, and 7 bases lay between the germline ends. The CDR3 totals 12 residues. CDR3 in amino acids: CASSRVNTEAFF. The CDR3 DNA reads TGTGCCAGCAGCCGAGTTAACACTGAAGCTTTCTTT.

This clone has just a few counts. The chain couples TRBV5-4 to TRBJ1-3, with D tentatively TRBD1 (5 bases). V was cut by 4 bases and J by 0 bases, with 20 bases left in between. CDR1 and CDR2 (germline): SGHNT, YYREEE (reference sequence). The CDR3 length is 18 residues. The CDR3 region has the DNA TGTGCCAGCAGCCGCCCGTGGGGCAGCGAGGCCTCTGGAAACACCATATATTTT. Amino acid sequence: CASSRPWGSEASGNTIYF.

This sequence joins TRBV5-1 and TRBJ2-3; D may be TRBD1 (5 bases). The length of the CDR3 is 15 residues. V was shortened by 0 bases and J by 2 bases, with 10 bases between the two germline ends. Germline CDR1 is SGHRS and CDR2 is YFSETQ. The CDR3 sequence is CASSLVGRATDTQYF. The DNA of the CDR3 is TGCGCCAGCAGCTTGGTTGGCAGGGCCACAGATACGCAGTATTTT.

The chain links TRBV7-3 to TRBJ2-1, with TRBD2 identical over 12 bases. Germline V gene sequence: CDR1 SGHTA, CDR2 FQGTGA. Trimming at V came to 5 bases and at J to 4 bases, leaving 3 bases not matched to a gene. This CDR3 is 15 amino acids long. CDR3 nucleotide sequence: TGTGCCAGCAGCCCGGGGACTAGCGGGTACAATGAGCAGTTCTTC. It specifies CASSPGTSGYNEQFF.

The genes are TRBV11-2 and TRBJ1-2; a possible D gene is TRBD1 (5 bases). V was trimmed by 5 bases and J by 8 bases, leaving 27 bases between them. The CDR3 totals 17 residues. Germline CDR1 SGHAT, CDR2 FQNNGV. The CDR3 reads CASSHTAGNWGVNGYTF. CDR3 nucleotides: TGTGCCAGCAGCCATACTGCGGGGAACTGGGGGGTTAACGGCTACACCTTC.

The rearrangement uses TRBV27 and TRBJ1-1; D may be TRBD1 (6 bases). CDR3 size: 14 residues. V dropped 5 bases and J dropped 2 bases, with 12 bases sitting between them. Germline-derived CDR1 and CDR2 are MNHEY and SMNVEV (reference sequence). CDR3 coding DNA: TGTGCCAGCAGTGCGTTACAGGGTAACACTGAAGCTTTCTTT. Translation gives CASSALQGNTEAFF.

V usage is TRBV24-1 and J usage is TRBJ1-1; no reliable D call. The CDR3 has 13 amino acids. Trimming stripped 0 bases from V and 5 bases from J, with 6 bases between. The germline CDR1 and CDR2 sequences are KGHDR and SFDVKD. The CDR3 nucleotides read TGTGCCACCAGTGATTTGCGGGGAACTGAAGCTTTCTTT. This encodes CATSDLRGTEAFF.

The V and J genes are TRBV27 and TRBJ2-1, with TRBD1 identical over 10 bases. J lost 4 bases, V lost 5 bases, and 11 bases had no gene match. Per germline, CDR1 MNHEY and CDR2 SMNVEV (reference sequence). CDR3 size: 17 residues. The CDR3 region has the DNA TGTGCCAGCAGTCGCGCCCGGACAGGGGGTAGGTACAATGAGCAGTTCTTC. Translation gives CASSRARTGGRYNEQFF.

This rearrangement joins TRBV14 to TRBJ1-5; no clear D. The CDR3 is 13 amino acids. Germline V gives CDR1 SGHDN, CDR2 FVKESK. Trimming removed 4 bases at V and 9 bases at J, with 13 bases between. The CDR3 here is CASSPDTGLPQHF. Here the CDR3 DNA reads TGTGCCAGCAGCCCAGATACGGGATTGCCCCAGCATTTT.

V gene TRBV5-4 combines with J gene TRBJ2-3; D possibly corresponds to TRBD1 (5 bases). This CDR3 contains 15 residues. V shed 3 bases and J shed 1 base, with 12 bases lying between them. The germline V gene encodes CDR1 SGHNT and CDR2 YYREEE (reference sequence). The CDR3 sequence is CASSSRALGTDTQYF. For the CDR3, the DNA is TGTGCCAGCAGCTCCAGGGCCCTAGGCACAGATACGCAGTATTTT.

This clone was recorded many times. The V gene is TRBV3-1 (or the pseudogene TRBV3-2), the J gene TRBJ1-2, with unresolved D. Germline V lookup: CDR1 LGHDT, CDR2 YNNKEL (reference sequence). V shed 4 bases and J shed 8 bases, with 11 bases lying between them. The CDR3 spans 12 residues. CDR3 sequence reads: CASSRRAEGYTF. CDR3 bases: TGTGCCAGCAGCCGGAGGGCGGAGGGCTACACCTTC.

This clone was detected only once. CDR3 sequence (DNA): TGTGCCAGCAGCTTGTGGGCGGGCTCAACTAGAAACTATGGCTACACCTTC. Amino acids: CASSLWAGSTRNYGYTF. The V call is TRBV7-9, the J call TRBJ1-2; D unclear. V was clipped by 3 bases and J by 2 bases, with 19 bases between them. Germline CDR1 is SEHNR and CDR2 is FQNEAQ (reference sequence). This CDR3 has 17 amino acids.

CDR3: CASKNVRTDTQYF. The CDR3, as DNA: TGTGCCAGCAAAAACGTCCGGACAGATACGCAGTATTTT. This chain uses TRBV2 with TRBJ2-3; no firm D call. CDR1 and CDR2 (germline): SNHLY, FYNNEI. Trimming shortened V by 7 bases and J by 3 bases, and 11 bases separated the two germline ends. The length of the CDR3 is 13 residues.

The chain carries TRBV10-3 and TRBJ2-5, with 11 bases fitting TRBD2. The CDR3 is 17 residues long. The V and J ends lost 7 bases and 1 base, in that order; junction bases with no gene match: 11. Germline V gives CDR1 ENHRY, CDR2 SYGVKD. The CDR3 loop is CAIKEKTSGAFQETQYF. The DNA of the CDR3 is TGTGCCATCAAGGAAAAGACTAGCGGGGCGTTCCAAGAGACCCAGTACTTC.

A few counts support this clone. The chain joins TRBV5-1 to TRBJ1-2; 7 bases are shared with TRBD1. The V gene end was trimmed by 6 bases and the J gene end by 2 bases; junction bases not matched to a gene: 10. The CDR3 runs to 15 residues. Per the germline V gene, CDR1 is SGHRS and CDR2 is YFSETQ. The CDR3 sequence: CASNMGQLGNYGYTF. The DNA of the CDR3 is TGCGCCAGCAACATGGGACAGCTCGGAAACTATGGCTACACCTTC.

The chain recombines TRBV3-1 (or the pseudogene TRBV3-2) with TRBJ2-3, with 14 bases lining up with TRBD2. Germline CDR1 and CDR2: LGHDT and YNNKEL (reference sequence). The CDR3 is 19 residues long. The V segment lost 3 bases and the J segment 4 bases; nucleotides outside the gene matches: 12. CDR3 coding DNA: TGTGCCAGCAGCCATGTAGCCGGGACTAGCGGGAGAGGATCAGATACGCAGTATTTT. Residues: CASSHVAGTSGRGSDTQYF.

CDR3: CASSPFTDTQYF. CDR3 nucleotides: TGTGCCAGCTCACCCTTCACAGATACGCAGTATTTT. The chain joins TRBV18 to TRBJ2-3; the D is unclear. This CDR3 contains 12 residues. CDR1 and CDR2 (germline): KGHSH, LQKENI. V shed 3 bases and J shed 2 bases, with 3 bases lying between them. The full variable domain, rest sourced from reference TRBV18 and TRBJ2-3, is NAGVMQNPRHLVRRRGQEARLRCSPMKGHSHVYWYRQLPEEGLKFMVYLQKENIIDESGMPKERFSAEFPKEGPSILRIQQVVRGDSAAYFCASSPFTDTQYFGPGTRLTVL.

This clone was seen only a few times. The chain is built from TRBV2 and TRBJ1-2; D is uncertain. Germline V gives CDR1 SNHLY, CDR2 FYNNEI. This CDR3 has 12 residues. Trimming took off 8 bases at V and 14 bases at J, with 21 bases between the two ends. The CDR3 reads CASGDLRGVSTF. CDR3 nucleotides: TGTGCCAGCGGGGATTTACGGGGAGTGAGTACCTTC. Based on the CDR3 plus reference TRBV2 and TRBJ1-2, the full variable domain is EPEVTQTPSHQVTQMGQEVILRCVPISNHLYFYWYRQILGQKVEFLVSFYNNEISEKSEIFDDQFSVERPDGSNFTLKIRSTKLEDSAMYFCASGDLRGVSTFGSGTRLTVV.

The rearrangement joins TRBV27 to TRBJ1-1; 7 positions match TRBD1. The CDR3 sequence is 17 residues long. J lost 10 bases, V lost 7 bases, and 24 bases had no gene match. Germline CDR1 and CDR2: MNHEY and SMNVEV (reference sequence). Written as DNA, the CDR3 is TGTGCCAGCAACGTTTCTGAACGGGGACAGAGCTTTCGTGGAGCTTTCTTT. Protein sequence: CASNVSERGQSFRGAFF.

The chain couples TRBV9 to TRBJ1-1; tentatively, D is TRBD1 (6 bases). V lost 3 bases and J 3 bases, leaving 15 bases between the germline ends. Germline V gene sequence: CDR1 SGDLS, CDR2 YYNGEE. The CDR3 totals 15 residues. The DNA for the CDR3 is TGTGCCAGCAGCGCCCTAGGGGGACCTTACACTGAAGCTTTCTTT. Translated: CASSALGGPYTEAFF.